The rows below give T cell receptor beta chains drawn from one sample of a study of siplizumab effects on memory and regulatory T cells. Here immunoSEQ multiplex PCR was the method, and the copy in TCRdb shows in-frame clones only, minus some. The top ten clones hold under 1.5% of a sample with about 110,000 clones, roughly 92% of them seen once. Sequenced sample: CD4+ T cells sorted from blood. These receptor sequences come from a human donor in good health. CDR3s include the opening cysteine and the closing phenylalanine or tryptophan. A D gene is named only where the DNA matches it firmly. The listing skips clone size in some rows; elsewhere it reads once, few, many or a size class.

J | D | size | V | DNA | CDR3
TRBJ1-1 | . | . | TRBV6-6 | TGTGCCAGTACCCATCTTGGGGAGTCTGAAGCTTTCTTT | CASTHLGESEAFF
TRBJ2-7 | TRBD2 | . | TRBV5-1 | TGCGCCAGCAGCTTGGTTACTAGCGGGGTCTACGAGCAGTACTTC | CASSLVTSGVYEQYF
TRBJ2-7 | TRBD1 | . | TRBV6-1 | TGTGCCAGCAGTAGGGACAGGGGCTACGAGCAGTACTTC | CASSRDRGYEQYF
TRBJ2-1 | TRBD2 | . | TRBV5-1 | TGCGCCAGCGGTCGACTAGCGGGAGACTACAATGAGCAGTTCTTC | CASGRLAGDYNEQFF
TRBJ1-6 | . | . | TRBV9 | TGTGCCAGCAGCGTAGAGGGGTTCGAGAATTCACCCCTCCACTTT | CASSVEGFENSPLHF
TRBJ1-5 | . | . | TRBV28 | TGTGCCAGCACTATACGGACGGCCGGAGGGCCCCAGCATTTT | CASTIRTAGGPQHF
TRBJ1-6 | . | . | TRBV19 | TGTGCCAGTAGTATGAACACAGGGTGGAATTCACCCCTCCACTTT | CASSMNTGWNSPLHF
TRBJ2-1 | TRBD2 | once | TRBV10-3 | TGTGCCATCAGTGAGGGGACTAGCGGGGTCAGTGAGCAGTTCTTC | CAISEGTSGVSEQFF
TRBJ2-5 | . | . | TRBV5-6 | TGTGCCAGCAGCTTGGCAGGGATGGAGACCCAGTACTTC | CASSLAGMETQYF
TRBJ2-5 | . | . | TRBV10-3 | TGTGCCATCAGTGAGAGGGGGAGGTACCAAGAGACCCAGTACTTC | CAISERGRYQETQYF
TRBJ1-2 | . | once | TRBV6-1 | TGTGCCAGCAGTGCGGGTCTTATCAACTATGGCTACACCTTC | CASSAGLINYGYTF